This record looks at one T cell receptor beta chain sequence and its context. The repertoire was sequenced with immunoSEQ multiplex PCR; TCRdb's copy has only in-frame clones and lacks some. The sample shows under 600,000 clones, about 79% of them seen only once. This CDR3 contains 16 residues. Trimming removed 4 bases at V and 4 bases at J, with 17 bases between. The germline CDR1 and CDR2 sequences are SGHAT and FQNNGV. The sample comes from a study of shared clonotypes between healthy human individuals. This TCR was recovered from a woman aged 40 to 49 in good health. Some clones in this sample may be carry-over from other donors' samples. This chain joins TRBV11-2 and TRBJ2-1; D may be TRBD2 (7 bases). Source material: PBMCs. The CDR3 reads CASSSGGGKLYNEQFF. In DNA, the CDR3 is TGTGCCAGCAGCTCGGGGGGCGGCAAACTGTACAATGAGCAGTTCTTC.